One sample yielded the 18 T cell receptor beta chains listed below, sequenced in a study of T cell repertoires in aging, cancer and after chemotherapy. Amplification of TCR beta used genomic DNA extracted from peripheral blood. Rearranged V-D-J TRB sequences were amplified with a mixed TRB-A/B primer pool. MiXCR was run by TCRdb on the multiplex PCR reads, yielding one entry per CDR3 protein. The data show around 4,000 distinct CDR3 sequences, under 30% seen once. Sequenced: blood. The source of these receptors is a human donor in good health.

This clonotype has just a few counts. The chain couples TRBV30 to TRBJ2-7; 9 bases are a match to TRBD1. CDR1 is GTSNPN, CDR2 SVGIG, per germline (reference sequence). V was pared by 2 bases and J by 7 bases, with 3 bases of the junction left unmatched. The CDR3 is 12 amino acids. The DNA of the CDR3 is TGTGCCTGGAGTAGGACAGGGGAAGAGCAGTACTTC. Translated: CAWSRTGEEQYF.

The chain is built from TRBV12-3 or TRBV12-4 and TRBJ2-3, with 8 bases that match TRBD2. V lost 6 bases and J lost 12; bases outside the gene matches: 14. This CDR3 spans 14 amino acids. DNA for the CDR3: TGTGCCAGCAGCACCTGGTGCGGGGGGACCGTACAGTATTTT. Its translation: CASSTWCGGTVQYF.

CDR3 nucleotide sequence: TGTGCCACCAGTGATAGGGGCGGGGGCAATCAGTTCTTC. It yields the protein CATSDRGGGNQFF. The chain is built from TRBV24-1 and TRBJ2-1; D is possibly TRBD2 (7 bases). The CDR3 loop spans 13 amino acids. Germline V lookup: CDR1 KGHDR, CDR2 SFDVKD. V shed 3 bases and J shed 13 bases, with 15 bases lying between them.

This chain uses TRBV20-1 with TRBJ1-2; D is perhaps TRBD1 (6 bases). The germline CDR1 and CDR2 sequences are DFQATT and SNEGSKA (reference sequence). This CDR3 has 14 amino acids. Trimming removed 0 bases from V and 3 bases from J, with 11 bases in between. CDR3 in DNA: TGCAGTGCTAGAGATAGGAGGGGGGACTATGGCTACACCTTC. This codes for CSARDRRGDYGYTF.

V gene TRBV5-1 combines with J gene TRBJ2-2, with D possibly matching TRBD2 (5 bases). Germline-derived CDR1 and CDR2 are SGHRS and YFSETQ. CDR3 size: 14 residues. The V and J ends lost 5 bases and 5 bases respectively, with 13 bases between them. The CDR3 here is CASRTEVGTGELFF. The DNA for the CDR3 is TGCGCCAGCAGGACGGAGGTGGGGACCGGGGAGCTGTTTTTT.

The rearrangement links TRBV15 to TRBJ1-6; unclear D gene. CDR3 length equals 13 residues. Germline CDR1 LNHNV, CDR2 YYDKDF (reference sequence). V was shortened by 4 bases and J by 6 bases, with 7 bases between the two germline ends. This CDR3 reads CATSINSNSPLHF. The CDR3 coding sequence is TGTGCCACCAGCATAAACTCTAATTCACCCCTCCACTTT.

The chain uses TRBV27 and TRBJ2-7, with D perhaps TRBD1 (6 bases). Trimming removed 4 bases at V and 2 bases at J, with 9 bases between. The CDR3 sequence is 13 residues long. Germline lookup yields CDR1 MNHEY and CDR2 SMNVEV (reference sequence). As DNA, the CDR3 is TGTGCCAGCAGTTCAACAGGGCCCTACGAGCAGTACTTC. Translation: CASSSTGPYEQYF.

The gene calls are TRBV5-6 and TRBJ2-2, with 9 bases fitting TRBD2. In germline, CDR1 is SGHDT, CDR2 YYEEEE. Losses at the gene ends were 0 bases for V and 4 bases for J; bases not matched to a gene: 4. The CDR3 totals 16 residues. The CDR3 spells CASSLVSRGGTGELFF. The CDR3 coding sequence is TGTGCCAGCAGCTTGGTCTCGCGGGGGGGCACCGGGGAGCTGTTTTTT.

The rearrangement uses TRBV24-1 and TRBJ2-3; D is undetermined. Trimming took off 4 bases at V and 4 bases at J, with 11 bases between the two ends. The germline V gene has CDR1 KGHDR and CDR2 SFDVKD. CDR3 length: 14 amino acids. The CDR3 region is CATSERGTPDTQYF. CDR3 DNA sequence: TGTGCCACCAGTGAGAGAGGAACACCAGATACGCAGTATTTT.

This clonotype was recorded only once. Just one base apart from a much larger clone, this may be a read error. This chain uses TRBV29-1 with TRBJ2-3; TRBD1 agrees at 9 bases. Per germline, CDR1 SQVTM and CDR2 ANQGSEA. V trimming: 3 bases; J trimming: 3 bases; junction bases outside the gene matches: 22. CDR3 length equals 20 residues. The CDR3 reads CSVDHPFGQGKIGGTDTQYF. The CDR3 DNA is TGCAGCGTTGATCACCCCTTTGGACAGGGGAAAATAGGTGGGACAGATACGCAGTATTTT.

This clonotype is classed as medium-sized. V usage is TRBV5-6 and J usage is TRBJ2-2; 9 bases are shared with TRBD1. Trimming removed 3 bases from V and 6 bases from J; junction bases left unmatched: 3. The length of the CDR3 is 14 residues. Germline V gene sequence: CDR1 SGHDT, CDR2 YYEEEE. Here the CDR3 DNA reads TGTGCCAGCAGCTCCACAGGGGGCGCCGGGGAGCTGTTTTTT. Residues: CASSSTGGAGELFF. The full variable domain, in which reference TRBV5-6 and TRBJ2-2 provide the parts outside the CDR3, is DAGVTQSPTHLIKTRGQQVTLRCSPKSGHDTVSWYQQALGQGPQFIFQYYEEEERQRGNFPDRFSGHQFPNYSSELNVNALLLGDSALYLCASSSTGGAGELFFGEGSRLTVL.

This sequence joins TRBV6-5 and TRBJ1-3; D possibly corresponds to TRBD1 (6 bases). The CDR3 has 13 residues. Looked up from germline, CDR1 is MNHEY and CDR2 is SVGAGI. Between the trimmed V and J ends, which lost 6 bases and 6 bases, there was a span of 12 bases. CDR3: CASRAGVANTIYF. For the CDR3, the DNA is TGTGCCAGCAGAGCAGGGGTTGCAAACACCATATATTTT.

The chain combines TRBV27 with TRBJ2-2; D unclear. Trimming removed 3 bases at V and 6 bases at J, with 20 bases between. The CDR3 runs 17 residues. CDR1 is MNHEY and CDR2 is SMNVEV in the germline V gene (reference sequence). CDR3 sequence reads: CASSFLITSVNPGELFF. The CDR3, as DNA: TGTGCCAGCAGTTTCCTCATTACTTCTGTCAATCCCGGGGAGCTGTTTTTT.

The CDR3 reads CASSLDNQPQHF. The CDR3 DNA is TGTGCCAGCAGCTTAGACAATCAGCCCCAGCATTTT. The genes are TRBV7-4 and TRBJ1-5; D ambiguous. V was pared by 1 base and J by 3 bases, with 1 base between. There are 12 residues in the CDR3. From germline, CDR1 is SGHVT and CDR2 SQSDAQ. Full variable domain (remainder filled in from reference TRBV7-4 and TRBJ1-5): GAGVSQSPRYKVAKRGRDVALRCDSISGHVTLYWYRQTLGQGSEVLTYSQSDAQRDKSGRPSGRFSAERPERSVSTLKIQRTEQGDSAVYLCASSLDNQPQHFGDGTRLSIL.

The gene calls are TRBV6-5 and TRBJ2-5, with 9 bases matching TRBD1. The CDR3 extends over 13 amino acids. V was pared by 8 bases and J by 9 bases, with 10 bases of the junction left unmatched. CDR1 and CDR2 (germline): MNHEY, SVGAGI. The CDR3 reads CASEDRGNWAQYF. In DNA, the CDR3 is TGTGCCAGCGAGGACAGGGGAAATTGGGCCCAGTACTTC.

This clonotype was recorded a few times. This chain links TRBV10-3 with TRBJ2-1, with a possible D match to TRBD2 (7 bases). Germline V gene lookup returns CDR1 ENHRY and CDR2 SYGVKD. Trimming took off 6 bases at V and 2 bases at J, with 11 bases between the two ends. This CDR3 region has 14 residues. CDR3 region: CAISEGGAYNEQFF. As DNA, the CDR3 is TGTGCCATCAGCGAGGGGGGGGCCTACAATGAGCAGTTCTTC.

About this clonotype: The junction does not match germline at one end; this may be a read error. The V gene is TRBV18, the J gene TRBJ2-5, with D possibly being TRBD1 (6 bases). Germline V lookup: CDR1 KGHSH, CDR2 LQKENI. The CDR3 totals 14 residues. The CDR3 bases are TGTGCCAGCTCACCGGGGACAAGCCAAAAGACCCAGTACTTC. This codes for CASSPGTSQKTQYF.

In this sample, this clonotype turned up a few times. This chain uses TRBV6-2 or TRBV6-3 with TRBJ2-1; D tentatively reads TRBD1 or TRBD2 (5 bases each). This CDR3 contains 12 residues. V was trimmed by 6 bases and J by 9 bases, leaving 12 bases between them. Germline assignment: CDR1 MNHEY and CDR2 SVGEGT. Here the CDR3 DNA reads TGTGCCAGCAGCTTTACGAGGGGTGAGCAGTTCTTC. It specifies CASSFTRGEQFF.